This entry describes one T cell receptor beta chain. What antigen it recognizes has not been identified. Base qualities are not at hand, and no much larger clone is one base apart. The data stem from a study of blood T cell dynamics during melanoma immunotherapy (TCRdb year 2020). In terms of the full investigation: The patients had metastatic melanoma and were given first-line pembrolizumab or nivolumab plus ipilimumab as standard of care in the United Kingdom. Peripheral T cell receptor repertoires of metastatic melanoma patients were profiled before and after one cycle of checkpoint inhibitor therapy to find early correlates of response. The training cohort consisted of consecutive patients, while an additional independent group of patients from the same centre was pooled to form an external validation set.

This specimen's time point label, interpreted: pre-treatment baseline. Blood samples were collected before treatment (T0) and at week 3 (W3), after the first cycle of checkpoint blockade. Except for two patients with rapid clinical progression, response was assessed 12 weeks after the first infusion by RECIST 1.1; disease control meant complete response, partial response or stable disease. Patients were excluded for prior systemic cancer treatment, concomitant immunosuppressant therapy or synchronous other active malignancies. Bulk PBMC and plasma cell-free DNA were both sequenced for TCR beta so that circulating cells and T cell turnover could be tracked. PBMC were isolated from blood with Lymphoprep and SepMate tubes, followed by red cell lysis. QIAamp DNA Blood Mini kits were used to extract DNA from PBMC and sorted T cell subsets. Every bulk PBMC sample had a fixed 350 ng of DNA loaded. The immunoSEQ TCRb Assay kit was used according to manufacturer instructions to amplify TCR beta CDR3 sequences from genomic DNA. The KAPA Library Quantification Kit for Illumina platforms was used to quantify the pooled libraries by qPCR. Pooled libraries were clustered at 0.6-1.1 pM and sequenced on an Illumina NextSeq 500. Regarding the original processing steps: Analysis of the TCR data relied on immunoSEQ ANALYZER and the R LymphoSeq package. A rearrangement efficiency score was calculated as productive divided by the sum of productive and non-productive CDR3 sequences. Clonality was measured with the Gini coefficient and diversity with the Renyi index at alpha=1, and both measures were compared pairwise between timepoints within each patient. Clonal relatedness used an edit distance of 3, and repertoire similarity used the Bhattacharyya coefficient, both computed in LymphoSeq. To classify response, a linear discriminant analysis based on week-3 changes in clonality and diversity was built using the R MASS and caret packages. TCRdb re-hosts the immuneACCESS table, in-frame sequences only. Its copies lack some clones; in the studies checked, an unresolved V gene accounts for under half of them, and the cause for the rest is not known. For V, J and clone size, that table is used; D and trimming come from the DNA. The sample has approximately 22,000 clones on record, roughly 89% of them singletons. Roughly 4.9% of the sample is held by the ten biggest clonotypes.

After removal of 5 bases from V and 9 bases from J, the junction retains 11 bases not matched to a gene. CDR1 and CDR2, looked up from the germline V gene (reference sequence), are SSHAT and FNYEAQ. Including cysteine and phenylalanine, the CDR3 has 14 amino acids. Of all the DNA, just the CDR3 is kept, 42 bases in frame from base 1. Broad study findings and their caveats: The relatively small sample size was recognized as a factor that could limit how well the results generalize. Patients who later achieved disease control showed a bifurcated PBMC repertoire reorganization at W3, with increased clonality or increased diversity, unlike progressors. Whether the T cell clones behind the repertoire changes were melanoma-specific or instead reflected general immune activation was something the study could not determine.

Sequencing was performed on blood, taken from a patient treated with checkpoint blockade. The chain is assembled from TRBV7-7 and TRBJ2-5; 8 nucleotides in the junction match TRBD1. The sequence was obtained from a human donor with melanoma. The nucleotide sequence is given as TGTGCCAGCAGCCCAACGCCCGACAGGGGTGCCCAGTACTTC. It is translated as CASSPTPDRGAQYF.